The 25 T cell receptor beta chains listed next were all sequenced from one sample in a study of Graves' ophthalmopathy and Graves' hyperthyroidism. Amplification of the TCR beta CDR3 regions used RNA transcripts (as template). HTBI-primed RT-PCR formed the first round, and a multiplex PCR formed the second. Each CDR3 protein is one row after TCRdb ran MiXCR on the multiplex PCR reads. The sample shows some 360,000 distinct CDR3 sequences, roughly a sixth of them seen only once. The source material was peripheral blood. The receptor source for this set is an adult woman with stable Graves' hyperthyroidism.

The CDR3 bases are TGTGCCAGCCGCATTCCTAACTATGGCTACACCTTC. Its translation: CASRIPNYGYTF. V gene TRBV28 combines with J gene TRBJ1-2; D unresolved. Per germline, CDR1 MDHEN and CDR2 SYDVKM. CDR3 size: 12 residues. The V end lost 8 bases, the J end lost 0 bases, and 7 bases lay between the germline ends.

This clonotype was counted once. V and J are TRBV20-1 and TRBJ2-7; D might be TRBD1 (6 bases). Trimming removed 2 bases at V and 5 bases at J, with 19 bases between. The V gene's germline CDR1 is DFQATT and CDR2 SNEGSKA (reference sequence). There are 15 residues in the CDR3. CDR3 coding DNA: TGCAGTGCTAGACCGACAGGTACGGTCAGTGACGAGCAGTACTTC. It encodes CSARPTGTVSDEQYF.

The V gene is TRBV9, the J gene TRBJ1-1, with 8 nucleotides matching TRBD1. The CDR3 runs 13 residues. CDR1 and CDR2 from the germline V gene are SGDLS and YYNGEE. Germline trimming cut 3 bases from V and 10 bases from J; bases unmatched to any gene: 8. In DNA, the CDR3 is TGTGCCAGCAGCGGACAGGGGCACGGGGGAGCTTTCTTT. This codes for CASSGQGHGGAFF.

The rearrangement uses TRBV10-3 and TRBJ2-5; TRBD1 matches 7 bases. The germline V gene has CDR1 ENHRY and CDR2 SYGVKD. The CDR3 has 18 amino acids. Trimming cost V 3 bases and J 0 bases; bases outside gene matches: 13. CDR3 coding DNA: TGTGCCATCAGTGATTTTCGGGGAACAGGGGCGGACCAAGAGACCCAGTACTTC. Its protein is CAISDFRGTGADQETQYF.

The chain recombines TRBV18 with TRBJ1-3; D is ambiguous. CDR1 KGHSH and CDR2 LQKENI come from the germline V gene. CDR3 size: 15 residues. V gave up 2 bases and J gave up 0 bases, with 8 bases separating them. The CDR3, as DNA: TGTGCCAGCTCACCAACTTTAAACTCTGGAAACACCATATATTTT. Encoded protein: CASSPTLNSGNTIYF. Combining the CDR3 with reference TRBV18 and TRBJ1-3 gives the whole variable domain NAGVMQNPRHLVRRRGQEARLRCSPMKGHSHVYWYRQLPEEGLKFMVYLQKENIIDESGMPKERFSAEFPKEGPSILRIQQVVRGDSAAYFCASSPTLNSGNTIYFGEGSWLTVV.

The table lists this clonotype with a few counts. A much larger clone sits a single nucleotide away, making a read error possible. The genes are TRBV18 and TRBJ2-5, with 7 bases matching TRBD2. Germline CDR1 is KGHSH and CDR2 is LQKENI. The CDR3 runs to 13 residues. CDR3 region: CASSRGSQETKYF. CDR3 sequence (DNA): TGTGCCAGCTCACGCGGGAGCCAAGAGACCAAGTACTTC.

V usage is TRBV5-6 and J usage is TRBJ1-1; unclear D gene. This CDR3 is built from 12 residues. V lost 4 bases and J 3 bases, leaving 7 bases between the germline ends. Germline values: CDR1 SGHDT, CDR2 YYEEEE. The CDR3 spells CASSIRDTEAFF. The DNA for the CDR3 is TGTGCCAGCAGCATCCGGGACACTGAAGCTTTCTTT.

Many counts were recorded for this clonotype. The chain combines TRBV11-1 with TRBJ2-7, with 9 nucleotides matching TRBD1. The germline V gene has CDR1 SGHAT and CDR2 FQDESV (reference sequence). The CDR3 is 17 amino acids. V trimming: 5 bases; J trimming: 6 bases; junction bases outside the gene matches: 17. This chain's CDR3 is CASSQNPGTGSATEQYF. CDR3 nucleotide sequence: TGTGCCAGCAGCCAGAATCCTGGGACAGGGAGCGCGACCGAGCAGTACTTC.

As regards this clonotype: A much larger clonotype is one base distant, so this may be a read error. In DNA form, the CDR3 reads TGTGCCAGCGGGGGGAACACTGAAGCTTTCTTT. It translates to CASGGNTEAFF. This sequence joins TRBV3-1 and TRBJ1-1; D might be TRBD1 (5 bases). CDR3 size: 11 residues. V was trimmed by 8 bases and J by 1 base, leaving 5 bases between them. The V gene's germline CDR1 is LGHDT and CDR2 YNNKEL (reference sequence).

Ten or more counts support this clonotype. The chain has TRBV12-3 or TRBV12-4 and TRBJ2-2, with 9 bases identical to TRBD1. Losses at the gene ends were 4 bases for V and 5 bases for J; bases not matched to a gene: 5. CDR3 size: 15 residues. CDR3 amino acids: CASSSSGTGTGELFF. The CDR3 DNA reads as TGTGCCAGCAGTTCATCCGGGACAGGGACCGGGGAGCTGTTTTTT.

This clonotype was observed many times. The genes are TRBV28 and TRBJ1-6; weak D call: TRBD1 (6 bases). The length of the CDR3 is 17 residues. Per the germline V gene, CDR1 is MDHEN and CDR2 is SYDVKM. The ends were cut back, 6 bases at V and 0 bases at J, with 15 bases in the middle. CDR3: CASSSQGGGSYNSPLHF. In DNA form, the CDR3 reads TGTGCCAGCAGCTCACAGGGAGGGGGCTCCTATAATTCACCCCTCCACTTT. Based on the CDR3 plus reference TRBV28 and TRBJ1-6, the full variable domain is DVKVTQSSRYLVKRTGEKVFLECVQDMDHENMFWYRQDPGLGLRLIYFSYDVKMKEKGDIPEGYSVSREKKERFSLILESASTNQTSMYLCASSSQGGGSYNSPLHFGNGTRLTVT.

This clonotype was counted ten times or more. The chain joins TRBV7-9 to TRBJ2-7; 8 bases are a match to TRBD1. V gave up 4 bases and J gave up 4 bases; unmatched junction bases: 6. CDR3 length equals 14 residues. Germline CDR1 SEHNR, CDR2 FQNEAQ (reference sequence). The CDR3 region is CASSWDRTDYEQYF. The CDR3 DNA reads as TGTGCCAGCAGCTGGGACAGGACAGATTACGAGCAGTACTTC. The full variable domain, in which reference TRBV7-9 and TRBJ2-7 provide the parts outside the CDR3, is DTGVSQNPRHKITKRGQNVTFRCDPISEHNRLYWYRQTLGQGPEFLTYFQNEAQLEKSRLLSDRFSAERPKGSFSTLEIQRTEQGDSAMYLCASSWDRTDYEQYFGPGTRLTVT.

Regarding this clonotype: Germline is not matched at one junction end, which may reflect a read error. The chain joins TRBV12-3 or TRBV12-4 to TRBJ1-3, with a possible D match to TRBD1 (6 bases). This CDR3 contains 14 residues. CDR3 DNA: TGTGCCAGCAACCCTCAACAGGGTCTGTACACCATAAATTTT. It is translated as CASNPQQGLYTINF.

This clonotype was detected ten times or more. The genes are TRBV2 and TRBJ1-1, with no clear D. The germline V gene encodes CDR1 SNHLY and CDR2 FYNNEI. This CDR3 comprises 14 residues. Trimming stripped 1 base from V and 0 bases from J, with 6 bases between. For the CDR3, the DNA is TGTGCCAGCAGTGAAGGACTTCTGAACACTGAAGCTTTCTTT. This codes for CASSEGLLNTEAFF.

This clonotype was seen at least ten times. This chain connects TRBV6-5 to TRBJ2-7, with a possible D match to TRBD1 (5 bases). V lost 5 bases to trimming and J lost 2 bases, with 10 bases between them. The CDR3 has 13 residues. CDR1 is MNHEY, CDR2 SVGAGI, per germline. CDR3 nucleotide sequence: TGTGCCAGCAGTCCGTCGACAGCCTACGAGCAGTACTTC. This encodes CASSPSTAYEQYF.

The chain uses TRBV28 and TRBJ1-3; D gene uncertain. V lost 6 bases to trimming and J lost 2 bases, with 8 bases between them. There are 13 residues in the CDR3. The V gene's germline CDR1 is MDHEN and CDR2 SYDVKM. The chain's CDR3 is CASRRTAGNTIYF. CDR3 nucleotide sequence: TGTGCCAGCAGAAGAACGGCTGGAAACACCATATATTTT.

This clonotype was counted at least ten times. This CDR3 is CASSTYGTRTKETQYF. Written as DNA, the CDR3 is TGTGCCAGCAGTACCTACGGGACAAGGACTAAAGAGACCCAGTACTTC. V and J are TRBV27 and TRBJ2-5; D tentatively fits TRBD1 or TRBD2 (6 bases each). CDR1 MNHEY and CDR2 SMNVEV come from the germline V gene (reference sequence). The CDR3 sequence is 16 residues long. The V end lost 5 bases, the J end lost 3 bases, and 19 bases lay between the germline ends.

Ten or more counts support this clonotype. The chain joins TRBV6-2 or TRBV6-3 to TRBJ2-5; 11 nucleotides match TRBD2. Germline-derived CDR1 and CDR2 are MNHEY and SVGEGT. Trimming took 5 bases from V and 4 from J; bases not matched to a gene: 15. The length of the CDR3 is 18 residues. In DNA, the CDR3 is TGTGCCAGCAGTCCCAGGGGGACTAGCGGAAGGAGGGGAGAGACCCAGTACTTC. Translation: CASSPRGTSGRRGETQYF.

This chain joins TRBV12-3 or TRBV12-4 and TRBJ1-2; 10 bases line up with TRBD1. The CDR3 length is 16 residues. The trim removed 5 bases at V and 4 bases at J, leaving 10 bases unmatched. CDR3 protein: CASSLDRDRGFYGYTF. The CDR3 DNA is TGTGCCAGCAGTCTCGACCGGGACAGGGGCTTCTATGGCTACACCTTC.

This clonotype occurred a few times. The chain carries TRBV27 and TRBJ2-3; 7 nucleotides agree with TRBD1. Losses at the gene ends were 8 bases for V and 6 bases for J; bases not matched to a gene: 5. This CDR3 comprises 12 residues. Germline V gives CDR1 MNHEY, CDR2 SMNVEV (reference sequence). In nucleotides, the CDR3 is TGTGCCAGCCTAGGGGGCCCCGATACGCAGTATTTT. Residues: CASLGGPDTQYF.

This clonotype was detected ten times or more. The chain is built from TRBV20-1 and TRBJ1-2; tentatively, D is TRBD1 (5 bases). Per the germline V gene, CDR1 is DFQATT and CDR2 is SNEGSKA (reference sequence). V was cut by 7 bases and J by 8 bases, with 23 bases left in between. The CDR3 sequence is 14 residues long. This CDR3 is CSVLGTGAYGGYTF. CDR3 nucleotide sequence: TGCAGTGTCCTGGGGACGGGTGCCTACGGGGGCTACACCTTC.

The V gene is TRBV19, the J gene TRBJ2-5, with D tentatively TRBD1 or TRBD2 (5 bases each). The CDR3 sequence is 12 residues long. CDR1 LNHDA and CDR2 SQIVND come from the germline V gene (reference sequence). The V end lost 9 bases, the J end lost 1 base, and 9 bases lay between the germline ends. CDR3 bases: TGTGCCAGCGGGGCTTCCCAAGAGACCCAGTACTTC. Translation gives CASGASQETQYF.

This clonotype was seen repeatedly, ten times or more. The rearrangement joins TRBV28 to TRBJ1-1; D not resolved. Trimming stripped 5 bases from V and 7 bases from J, with 5 bases between. The CDR3 sequence is 10 residues long. Germline lookup yields CDR1 MDHEN and CDR2 SYDVKM. The chain's CDR3 is CASSRHEAFF. For the CDR3, the DNA is TGTGCCAGCAGTAGGCATGAAGCTTTCTTT.

This clonotype appeared many times. The CDR3 nucleotides read TGCAGTGCTAGTTACAGGGGACTAGCCAAAAACATTCAGTACTTC. Translated: CSASYRGLAKNIQYF. The chain employs TRBV20-1 and TRBJ2-4; D is perhaps TRBD1 (7 bases). CDR3 size: 15 residues. Per germline, CDR1 DFQATT and CDR2 SNEGSKA (reference sequence). V was cut by 3 bases and J by 0 bases, with 12 bases left in between.

This clonotype has ten or more counts. The chain uses TRBV6-1 and TRBJ1-2; possibly TRBD1 for D (5 bases). The V end was cut by 4 bases, the J end by 8 bases, with 11 bases between. This CDR3 contains 12 residues. CDR1 is MNHNS and CDR2 is SASEGT in the germline V gene. The CDR3 DNA follows: TGTGCCAGCAGTGTTCAGGGTAGCGGCTACACCTTC. Its translation is CASSVQGSGYTF.